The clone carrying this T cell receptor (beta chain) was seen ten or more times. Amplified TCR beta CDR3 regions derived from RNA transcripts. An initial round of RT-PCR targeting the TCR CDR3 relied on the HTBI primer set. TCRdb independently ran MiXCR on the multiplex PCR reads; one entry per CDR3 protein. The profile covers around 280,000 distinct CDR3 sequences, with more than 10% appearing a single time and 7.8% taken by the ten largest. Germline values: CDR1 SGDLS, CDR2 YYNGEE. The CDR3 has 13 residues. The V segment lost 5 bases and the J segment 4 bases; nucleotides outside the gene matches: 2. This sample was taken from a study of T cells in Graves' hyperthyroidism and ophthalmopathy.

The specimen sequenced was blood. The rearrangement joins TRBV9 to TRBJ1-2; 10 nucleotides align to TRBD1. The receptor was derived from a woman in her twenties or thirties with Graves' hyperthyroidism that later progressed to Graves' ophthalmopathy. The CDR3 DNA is TGTGCCAGCAGTGGGGACAGGGGCTATGGCTACACCTTC. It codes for CASSGDRGYGYTF.